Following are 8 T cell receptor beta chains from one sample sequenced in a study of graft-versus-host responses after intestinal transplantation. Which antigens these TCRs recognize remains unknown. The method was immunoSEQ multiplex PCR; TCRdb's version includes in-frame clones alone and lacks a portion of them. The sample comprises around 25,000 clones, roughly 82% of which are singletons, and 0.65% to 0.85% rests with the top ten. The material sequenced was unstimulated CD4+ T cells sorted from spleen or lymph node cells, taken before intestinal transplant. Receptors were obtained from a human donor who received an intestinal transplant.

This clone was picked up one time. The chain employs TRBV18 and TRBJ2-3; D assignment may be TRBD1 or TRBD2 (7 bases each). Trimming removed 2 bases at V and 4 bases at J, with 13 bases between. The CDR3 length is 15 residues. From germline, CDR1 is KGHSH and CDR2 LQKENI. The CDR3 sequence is CASSPIRGGADTQYF. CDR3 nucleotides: TGTGCCAGCTCACCAATCAGGGGGGGAGCAGATACGCAGTATTTT.

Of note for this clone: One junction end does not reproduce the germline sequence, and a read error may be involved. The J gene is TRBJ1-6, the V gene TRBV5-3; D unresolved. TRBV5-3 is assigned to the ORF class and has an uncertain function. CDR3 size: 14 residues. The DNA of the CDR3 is TGCCTGCAGTCGATGGGTGAATTTGATTCACCCCTCCACTTT. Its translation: CLQSMGEFDSPLHF.

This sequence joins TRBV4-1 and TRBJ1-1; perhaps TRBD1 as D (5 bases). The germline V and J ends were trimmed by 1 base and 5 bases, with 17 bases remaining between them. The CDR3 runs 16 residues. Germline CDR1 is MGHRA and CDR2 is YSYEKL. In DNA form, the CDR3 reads TGCGCCAGCAGCCAAGCCGGGTGGAGGAAGGGGACTGAAGCTTTCTTT. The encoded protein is CASSQAGWRKGTEAFF.

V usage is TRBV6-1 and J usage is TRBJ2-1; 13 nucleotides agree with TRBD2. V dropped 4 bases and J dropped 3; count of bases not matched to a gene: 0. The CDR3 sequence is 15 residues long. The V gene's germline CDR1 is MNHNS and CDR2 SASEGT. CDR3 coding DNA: TGTGCCAGCAGTGGACTAGCGGGGGGCTACAATGAGCAGTTCTTC. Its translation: CASSGLAGGYNEQFF.

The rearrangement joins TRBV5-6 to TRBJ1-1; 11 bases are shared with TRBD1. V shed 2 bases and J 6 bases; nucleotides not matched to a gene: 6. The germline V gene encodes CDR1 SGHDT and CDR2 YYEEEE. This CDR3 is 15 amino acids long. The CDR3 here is CASSFRPGQGAEAFF. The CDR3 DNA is TGTGCCAGCAGCTTCCGTCCGGGACAGGGGGCTGAAGCTTTCTTT.

In DNA, the CDR3 is TGTGCCATCAGTGAGCCCCGGGGCCTAGCGCGGGAGACCCAGTACTTC. It is translated as CAISEPRGLARETQYF. This chain connects TRBV10-3 to TRBJ2-5, with TRBD2 as a possible D gene (6 bases). The V and J ends lost 2 bases and 5 bases respectively, with 18 bases between them. This CDR3 spans 16 amino acids. Germline-derived CDR1 and CDR2 are ENHRY and SYGVKD.

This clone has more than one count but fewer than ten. The CDR3 DNA reads as TGTGCCAGCACTCTAACTGCTAACTATGGCTACACCTTC. Amino acid sequence: CASTLTANYGYTF. This chain uses TRBV2 with TRBJ1-2, with no clear D. Trimming shortened V by 7 bases and J by 0 bases, and 9 bases separated the two germline ends. This CDR3 is built from 13 residues. Germline V gene sequence: CDR1 SNHLY, CDR2 FYNNEI.

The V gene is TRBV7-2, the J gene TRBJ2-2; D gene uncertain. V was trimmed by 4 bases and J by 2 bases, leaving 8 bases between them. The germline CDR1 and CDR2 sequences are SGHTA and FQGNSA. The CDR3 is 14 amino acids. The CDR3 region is CASSSGINTGELFF. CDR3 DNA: TGTGCCAGCAGCTCAGGCATCAACACCGGGGAGCTGTTTTTT.